The following is a T cell receptor (beta chain) sequence with its context. These data belong to a study of blood T cell repertoires in COVID-19. Study overall: Spain, Italy and the United States supplied samples that represented acute and convalescent COVID-19. The cDNA or gDNA used as material had been derived from T cells, B-cell-depleted T cells, or PBMCs.

Authors' methods: Nucleated cell number was recorded as an estimate derived from reference gene primer amplification. Clones were read by immunoSEQ multiplex PCR, and TCRdb kept only the in-frame ones, dropping some. The D gene and trimming were derived from the DNA, and the V and J assignments and clone size from that table. This table holds around 250,000 clones, around 86% found once. One Seattle source followed patients from active infection through their disease course. The CDR3 spans 14 residues. The V gene's germline CDR1 is KGHDR and CDR2 SFDVKD. Trimming cost V 4 bases and J 10 bases, with 16 bases left between them.

The clonotype originates from a woman older than 75 with COVID-19, enrolled during active disease. V and J are TRBV24-1 and TRBJ2-1; TRBD2 might be the D (6 bases). The specimen was peripheral blood. This chain's CDR3 is CATSEPGRMGEQFF. The CDR3 DNA reads TGTGCCACCAGTGAACCCGGGAGAATGGGGGAGCAGTTCTTC.